What follows are 22 T cell receptor beta chains derived from one specimen sequenced in a study of blood T cell repertoires in COVID-19. This table comes from immunoSEQ multiplex PCR, and its TCRdb copy is limited to in-frame clones, with some not included. The table shows roughly 90,000 clones, with more than 80% occurring only once. The specimen sequenced was peripheral blood. The receptors come from a woman between 70 and 85 years old with acute or convalescent COVID-19.

The chain uses TRBV6-1 and TRBJ1-2; perhaps TRBD1 as D (6 bases). The CDR3 has 12 amino acids. Germline CDR1 reads MNHNS; CDR2 reads SASEGT. Trimming shortened V by 1 base and J by 7 bases, and 7 bases separated the two germline ends. CDR3 DNA sequence: TGTGCCAGCAGTGAAGGGACAGTTGGCTACACCTTC. Its protein product is CASSEGTVGYTF.

This clone was observed a single time. The chain links TRBV3-1 (or the pseudogene TRBV3-2) to TRBJ2-1, with no clear D. This CDR3 has 14 residues. Germline V CDR1 and CDR2: LGHDT, YNNKEL (reference sequence). Trimming took 4 bases from V and 6 from J, leaving 13 bases between them. This chain's CDR3 is CASSLSIPGNEQFF. The CDR3 DNA follows: TGTGCCAGCAGCCTTAGTATCCCGGGCAATGAGCAGTTCTTC.

The chain uses TRBV19 and TRBJ1-5; TRBD1 matches 9 bases. After removal of 3 bases from V and 4 bases from J, the junction contained 10 bases not matched to a gene. The CDR3 contains 17 residues. Germline CDR1 LNHDA, CDR2 SQIVND (reference sequence). The chain's CDR3 is CASSMPGQGSGNQPQHF. The CDR3 region has the DNA TGTGCCAGTAGTATGCCGGGACAGGGTAGTGGAAATCAGCCCCAGCATTTT.

The chain is built from TRBV6-5 and TRBJ1-1; D perhaps matches TRBD1 (6 bases). Germline V CDR1 and CDR2: MNHEY, SVGAGI. CDR3 length: 15 amino acids. V dropped 8 bases and J dropped 5 bases, with 21 bases sitting between them. CDR3: CASLLGGGSGTEAFF. CDR3 bases: TGTGCCAGCCTACTGGGGGGGGGCAGCGGAACTGAAGCTTTCTTT.

The sample holds a few counts of this clone. V is TRBV28 and J is TRBJ2-5; the D is unclear. The CDR3 length is 14 residues. Trimming took 6 bases from V and 2 from J, leaving 13 bases between them. Germline V lookup: CDR1 MDHEN, CDR2 SYDVKM. In DNA form, the CDR3 reads TGTGCCAGCAGCCGAAGCTTCGGGCAAGAGACCCAGTACTTC. As protein: CASSRSFGQETQYF. Complete variable domain (other parts from reference TRBV28 and TRBJ2-5): DVKVTQSSRYLVKRTGEKVFLECVQDMDHENMFWYRQDPGLGLRLIYFSYDVKMKEKGDIPEGYSVSREKKERFSLILESASTNQTSMYLCASSRSFGQETQYFGPGTRLLVL.

This chain connects TRBV5-5 to TRBJ1-2, with 8 bases identical to TRBD1. Germline-derived CDR1 and CDR2 are SGHKS and YYEKEE (reference sequence). J gave up 2 bases and V 2 bases, and 5 bases lay outside the gene matches. The length of the CDR3 is 15 residues. The CDR3 DNA reads as TGTGCCAGCAGCTTACCCCAGGGGGCAAACTATGGCTACACCTTC. Translation gives CASSLPQGANYGYTF. Supplemented by reference TRBV5-5 and TRBJ1-2, the full variable domain reads DAGVTQSPTHLIKTRGQQVTLRCSPISGHKSVSWYQQVLGQGPQFIFQYYEKEERGRGNFPDRFSARQFPNYSSELNVNALLLGDSALYLCASSLPQGANYGYTFGSGTRLTVV.

The chain has TRBV6-1 and TRBJ1-6, with D unclear. V gave up 5 bases and J gave up 8 bases, with 16 bases separating them. Germline-derived CDR1 and CDR2 are MNHNS and SASEGT. The length of the CDR3 is 15 residues. DNA of the CDR3: TGTGCCAGCAGTTCACTAGGAGGGTCCGATTCACCCCTCCACTTT. It yields the protein CASSSLGGSDSPLHF.

The gene calls are TRBV9 and TRBJ2-3; TRBD2 agrees at 9 bases. CDR3 length equals 15 residues. V shed 0 bases, J shed 4 bases, and the junction held 3 bases outside the gene matches. The germline V gene encodes CDR1 SGDLS and CDR2 YYNGEE. The CDR3 region is CASSVGLAVPDTQYF. The CDR3 nucleotides read TGTGCCAGCAGCGTAGGACTAGCGGTCCCAGATACGCAGTATTTT.

V and J are TRBV6-2 or TRBV6-3 and TRBJ2-7; 10 positions match TRBD1. Trimming removed 2 bases from V and 5 bases from J; junction bases left unmatched: 3. The germline V gene encodes CDR1 MNHEY and CDR2 SVGEGT. There are 14 residues in the CDR3. The CDR3 coding sequence is TGTGCCAGCAGTTACACTGGACAGGGGGACGAGCAGTACTTC. It specifies CASSYTGQGDEQYF.

This rearrangement joins TRBV14 to TRBJ1-6; a weak D match, TRBD1 (5 bases). Germline-derived CDR1 and CDR2 are SGHDN and FVKESK. The CDR3 totals 14 residues. With 1 base removed from V and 4 bases from J, the gap between germline ends came to 5 bases. In DNA, the CDR3 is TGTGCCAGCAGCCAAGGACAGTATAATTCACCCCTCCACTTT. Protein sequence: CASSQGQYNSPLHF.

The rearrangement joins TRBV5-6 to TRBJ2-1; no reliable D call. CDR3 length equals 11 residues. V lost 2 bases to trimming and J lost 6 bases, with 3 bases between them. Germline V gene sequence: CDR1 SGHDT, CDR2 YYEEEE. The CDR3 sequence: CASSFGNEQFF. DNA of the CDR3: TGTGCCAGCAGCTTCGGCAATGAGCAGTTCTTC.

The chain links TRBV18 to TRBJ2-3, with D hard to call. Germline V CDR1 and CDR2: KGHSH, LQKENI. Trimming removed 3 bases from V and 2 bases from J, with 12 bases in between. The CDR3 runs 15 residues. Here the CDR3 DNA reads TGTGCCAGCTCACCCCACACCCCACCCACAGATACGCAGTATTTT. It yields the protein CASSPHTPPTDTQYF.

The rearrangement links TRBV5-1 to TRBJ2-7; TRBD1 agrees at 9 bases. CDR1 is SGHRS, CDR2 YFSETQ, per germline. The CDR3 is made up of 12 amino acids. The V and J ends lost 4 bases and 7 bases, in that order; junction bases with no gene match: 3. The CDR3 is CASSLGQGEQYF. The CDR3 nucleotides read TGCGCCAGCAGCCTGGGACAGGGAGAGCAGTACTTC.

The V call is TRBV27, the J call TRBJ2-5; the match to TRBD2 covers 7 bases. Germline V gives CDR1 MNHEY, CDR2 SMNVEV (reference sequence). The length of the CDR3 is 17 residues. V trimming: 1 base; J trimming: 2 bases; junction bases outside the gene matches: 10. The CDR3: CASSLWGGLQAQETQYF. As DNA, the CDR3 is TGTGCCAGCAGTTTATGGGGGGGACTCCAAGCTCAAGAGACCCAGTACTTC.

The chain carries TRBV5-1 and TRBJ1-5; TRBD1 matches 7 bases. The CDR3 is 14 amino acids. V was pared by 2 bases and J by 5 bases, with 4 bases of the junction left unmatched. Germline assignment: CDR1 SGHRS and CDR2 YFSETQ. CDR3 coding DNA: TGCGCCAGCAGCTTACGAGGGGGCGATCAGCCCCAGCATTTT. It encodes CASSLRGGDQPQHF.

The V call is TRBV5-1, the J call TRBJ1-5; D unresolved. CDR1 and CDR2 from the germline V gene are SGHRS and YFSETQ. This CDR3 is 14 amino acids long. Between the trimmed V and J ends, which lost 0 bases and 6 bases, there was a span of 10 bases. The CDR3 sequence: CASSLESRSQPQHF. CDR3 nucleotide sequence: TGCGCCAGCAGCTTGGAGTCACGTAGTCAGCCCCAGCATTTT.

V and J are TRBV12-5 and TRBJ2-5, with 8 bases lining up with TRBD1. The CDR3 totals 18 residues. The germline V gene has CDR1 LGHNT and CDR2 FRNRAP. The ends lost 1 base at V and 5 bases at J; junction bases unmatched: 15. For the CDR3, the DNA is TGTGCTAGTGGTTTGGACCAAAGAGGTGAGGGACAGGATGAGACCCAGTACTTC. It yields the protein CASGLDQRGEGQDETQYF.

This clone was detected once. The genes are TRBV5-1 and TRBJ2-3; D not certain. The CDR3 sequence is 14 residues long. Germline loops: CDR1 SGHRS, CDR2 YFSETQ. V was shortened by 0 bases and J by 2 bases, with 7 bases between the two germline ends. Written as DNA, the CDR3 is TGCGCCAGCAGCTTGGTTCAGGACACAGATACGCAGTATTTT. Translated, it gives CASSLVQDTDTQYF. Looking up the rest from reference TRBV5-1 and TRBJ2-3 gives the full variable domain: KAGVTQTPRYLIKTRGQQVTLSCSPISGHRSVSWYQQTPGQGLQFLFEYFSETQRNKGNFPGRFSGRQFSNSRSEMNVSTLELGDSALYLCASSLVQDTDTQYFGPGTRLTVL.

The chain links TRBV19 to TRBJ2-2; D not resolved. Germline V lookup: CDR1 LNHDA, CDR2 SQIVND (reference sequence). This CDR3 comprises 13 residues. V was cut by 5 bases and J by 8 bases, with 12 bases left in between. The CDR3 here is CASSVNTLGELFF. CDR3 sequence (DNA): TGTGCCAGTAGTGTGAACACCCTGGGGGAGCTGTTTTTT.

This rearrangement joins TRBV7-8 to TRBJ1-5; D gene unclear. Trimming pared 7 bases from V and 6 bases from J, leaving 13 bases between. CDR1 and CDR2 (germline): SGHVS, FQNEAQ. The CDR3 length is 13 residues. The CDR3 loop reads CASMRGDGQPQHF. In DNA form, the CDR3 reads TGTGCCAGCATGAGAGGAGACGGTCAGCCCCAGCATTTT.

This chain joins TRBV3-1 (or the pseudogene TRBV3-2) and TRBJ2-3; the match to TRBD1 covers 11 bases. The germline V gene encodes CDR1 LGHDT and CDR2 YNNKEL (reference sequence). V lost 3 bases to trimming and J lost 4 bases; unmatched junction nucleotides: 3. The CDR3 is 15 residues long. The CDR3 DNA reads TGTGCCAGCAGCCAGAGGACAGGGGGCCCAGATACGCAGTATTTT. This sequence encodes CASSQRTGGPDTQYF.

The rearrangement joins TRBV5-5 to TRBJ2-7; D possibly corresponds to TRBD1 (5 bases). The V and J ends lost 0 bases and 1 base respectively, with 8 bases between them. This CDR3 region has 14 residues. Germline loops: CDR1 SGHKS, CDR2 YYEKEE (reference sequence). The CDR3 nucleotides are TGTGCCAGCAGCTTGGTGTCAGGGTCCTACGAGCAGTACTTC. This codes for CASSLVSGSYEQYF.